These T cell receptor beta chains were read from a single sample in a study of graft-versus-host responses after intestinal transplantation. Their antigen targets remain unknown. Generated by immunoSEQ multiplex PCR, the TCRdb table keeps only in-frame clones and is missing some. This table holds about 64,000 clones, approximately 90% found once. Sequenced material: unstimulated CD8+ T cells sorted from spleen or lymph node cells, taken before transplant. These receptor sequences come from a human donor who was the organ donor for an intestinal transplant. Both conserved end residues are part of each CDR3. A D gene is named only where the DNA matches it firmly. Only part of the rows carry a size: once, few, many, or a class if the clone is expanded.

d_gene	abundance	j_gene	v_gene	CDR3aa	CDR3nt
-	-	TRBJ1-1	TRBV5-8	CASSLGPGRRSEAFF	TGTGCCAGCAGCTTGGGACCAGGCCGTAGATCTGAAGCTTTCTTT
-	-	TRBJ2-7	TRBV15	CATEGANYEQYF	TGTGCCACCGAGGGTGCCAACTACGAGCAGTACTTC
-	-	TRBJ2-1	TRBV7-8	CASSLSAGSSYNEQFF	TGTGCCAGCAGCTTATCGGCGGGGAGCTCCTACAATGAGCAGTTCTTC
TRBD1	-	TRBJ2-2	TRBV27	CASSLIPGQFTGELFF	TGTGCCAGCAGTTTAATACCGGGACAGTTCACCGGGGAGCTGTTTTTT
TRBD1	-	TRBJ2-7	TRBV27	CASRATGQGVPGVHEQYF	TGTGCCAGCAGGGCCACGGGACAGGGGGTGCCCGGTGTCCACGAGCAGTACTTC
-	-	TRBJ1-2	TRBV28	CASSSYVPGDLGTPQPGGYGYTF	TGTGCCAGCAGTTCATATGTCCCAGGGGATTTGGGGACACCCCAACCGGGGGGGTATGGCTACACCTTC
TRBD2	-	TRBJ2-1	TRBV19	CASSIRLAGSEQFF	TGTGCCAGTAGTATTCGGCTAGCGGGATCTGAGCAGTTCTTC
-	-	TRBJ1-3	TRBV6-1	CASSEGSSGNTIYF	TGTGCCAGCAGTGAAGGGAGCTCTGGAAACACCATATATTTT
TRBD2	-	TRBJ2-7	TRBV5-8	CATGTSASYEQYF	TGTGCCACAGGGACTAGCGCTTCCTACGAGCAGTACTTC
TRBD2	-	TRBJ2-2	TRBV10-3	CAISELRTSGRTGELFF	TGTGCCATCAGTGAATTGAGGACTAGCGGGAGAACCGGGGAGCTGTTTTTT
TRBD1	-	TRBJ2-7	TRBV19	CASNPSWDSLHPYEQYF	TGTGCCAGTAACCCCTCCTGGGACAGTCTCCACCCCTACGAGCAGTACTTC
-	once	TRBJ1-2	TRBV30	CAWSVPGGAQGYTF	TGTGCCTGGAGTGTACCAGGTGGGGCCCAAGGCTACACCTTC
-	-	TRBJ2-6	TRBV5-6	CASSQNLISGANVLTF	TGTGCCAGCAGCCAGAATTTAATCTCTGGGGCCAACGTCCTGACTTTC
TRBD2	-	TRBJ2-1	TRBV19	CATRTSGSYYNEQFF	TGTGCCACCCGGACTAGCGGGAGTTATTACAATGAGCAGTTCTTC
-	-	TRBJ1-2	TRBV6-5	CASSYITGSGYTF	TGTGCCAGCAGTTACATCACAGGGAGTGGCTACACCTTC
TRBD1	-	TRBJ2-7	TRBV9	CASSSTGAPPYEQYF	TGTGCCAGCAGCTCAACAGGGGCGCCCCCCTACGAGCAGTACTTC
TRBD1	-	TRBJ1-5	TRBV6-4	CASSVIYRGKEGYSNQPQHF	TGTGCCAGCAGTGTTATATACAGGGGGAAGGAGGGTTATAGCAATCAGCCCCAGCATTTT
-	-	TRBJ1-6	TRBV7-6	CASSLETGSTNSPLHF	TGTGCCAGCAGCTTAGAAACAGGCTCTACAAATTCACCCCTCCACTTT
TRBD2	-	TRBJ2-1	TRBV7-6	CASSLANPGLAGPISYNEQFF	TGTGCCAGCAGCTTAGCCAATCCGGGACTAGCGGGACCAATCTCCTACAATGAGCAGTTCTTC
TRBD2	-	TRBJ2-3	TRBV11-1	CASSYPPAGREVPDTQYF	TGTGCCAGCAGCTACCCTCCCGCAGGGCGGGAGGTCCCAGATACGCAGTATTTT
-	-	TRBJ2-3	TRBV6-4	CASSDSPGTDTQYF	TGTGCCAGCAGTGACTCCCCGGGAACAGATACGCAGTATTTT
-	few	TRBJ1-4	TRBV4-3	CASSQDRAGWDEKLFF	TGCGCCAGCAGCCAAGATAGGGCAGGGTGGGATGAAAAACTGTTTTTT
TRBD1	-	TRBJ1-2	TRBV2	CASIVAAGTGAVNYGYTF	TGTGCCAGCATAGTCGCGGCCGGGACAGGGGCCGTGAACTATGGCTACACCTTC
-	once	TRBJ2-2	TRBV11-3	CASSLGRGLNTGELFF	TGTGCCAGCAGCTTAGGCAGAGGACTAAACACCGGGGAGCTGTTTTTT
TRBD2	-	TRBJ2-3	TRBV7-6	CASSFSGGVEDTQYF	TGTGCCAGCAGCTTTTCGGGAGGGGTTGAAGATACGCAGTATTTT